The sequence of this T cell receptor (beta chain) was determined in a study of blood T cell repertoires in COVID-19. Study context: Acute and convalescent COVID-19 specimens originated in the United States, Italy and Spain. The cDNA or gDNA used as material had been derived from T cells, B-cell-depleted T cells, or PBMCs.

The junction had 6 bases not matched to a gene; V was cut back by 3 bases and J by 6 bases. Germline values: CDR1 SEHNR, CDR2 FQNEAQ (reference sequence). This CDR3 spans 16 amino acids. Here immunoSEQ multiplex PCR was the method, and the copy in TCRdb shows in-frame clones only, minus some. The table has around 250,000 clones, 86% seen once; the top ten hold around 2.2%. The source material was peripheral blood. The receptor was derived from a man under 40 who had recovered from COVID-19. This chain joins TRBV7-9 and TRBJ1-6, with 9 bases matching TRBD1. DNA of the CDR3: TGTGCCAGCAGCTTGGGGGACAGGGCTGGTAATTCACCCCTCCACTTT. Amino acids: CASSLGDRAGNSPLHF.